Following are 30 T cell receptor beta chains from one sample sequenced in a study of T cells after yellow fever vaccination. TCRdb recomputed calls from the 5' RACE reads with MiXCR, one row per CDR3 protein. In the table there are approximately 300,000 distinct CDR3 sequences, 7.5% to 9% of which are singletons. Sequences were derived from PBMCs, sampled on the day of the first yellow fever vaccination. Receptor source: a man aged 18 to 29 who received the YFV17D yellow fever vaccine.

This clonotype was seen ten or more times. The CDR3 DNA reads as TGTGCCAGCACGATGGGAGGGACACCTTACGAGCAGTACGTC. It translates to CASTMGGTPYEQYV. This chain uses TRBV28 with TRBJ2-7; possibly TRBD2 for D (7 bases). Trimming left V 7 bases short and J 4 bases short, with 17 bases between. Germline V gene lookup returns CDR1 MDHEN and CDR2 SYDVKM. This CDR3 has 14 amino acids.

CDR3: CASSPVGGGFEQYV. DNA of the CDR3: TGCGCCAGCAGCCCCGTAGGTGGGGGGTTCGAGCAGTACGTC. The chain uses TRBV5-1 and TRBJ2-7; D possibly corresponds to TRBD2 (6 bases). V gave up 4 bases and J gave up 6 bases, with 17 bases separating them. Germline loops: CDR1 SGHRS, CDR2 YFSETQ. The CDR3 has 14 amino acids.

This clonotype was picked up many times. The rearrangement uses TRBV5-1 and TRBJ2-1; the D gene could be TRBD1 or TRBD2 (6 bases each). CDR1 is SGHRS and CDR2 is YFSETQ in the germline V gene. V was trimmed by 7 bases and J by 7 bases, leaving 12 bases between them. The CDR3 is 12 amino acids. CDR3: CASGGPWNEQFF. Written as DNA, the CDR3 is TGCGCCAGCGGGGGGCCGTGGAATGAGCAGTTCTTC.

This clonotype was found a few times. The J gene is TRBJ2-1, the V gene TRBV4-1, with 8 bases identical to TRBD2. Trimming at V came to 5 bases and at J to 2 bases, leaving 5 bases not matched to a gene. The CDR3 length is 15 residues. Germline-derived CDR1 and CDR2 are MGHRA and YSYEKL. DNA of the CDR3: TGCGCCAGCAGCTCCGCGGGGGGACCCTACAATGAGCAGTTCTTC. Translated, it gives CASSSAGGPYNEQFF.

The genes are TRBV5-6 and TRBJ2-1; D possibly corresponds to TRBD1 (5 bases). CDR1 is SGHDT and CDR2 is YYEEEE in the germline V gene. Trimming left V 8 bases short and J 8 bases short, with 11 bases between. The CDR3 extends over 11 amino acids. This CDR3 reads CASGEGDEQFF. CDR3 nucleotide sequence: TGTGCCAGTGGGGAAGGGGATGAGCAGTTCTTC.

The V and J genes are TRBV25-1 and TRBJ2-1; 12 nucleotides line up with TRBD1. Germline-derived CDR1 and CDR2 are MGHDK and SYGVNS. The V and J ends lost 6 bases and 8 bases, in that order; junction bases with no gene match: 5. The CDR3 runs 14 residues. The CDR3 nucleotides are TGTGCCAGCAGGGGGGGGACAGGGGGCTATGAGCAGTTCTTC. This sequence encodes CASRGGTGGYEQFF.

The CDR3, as DNA: TGCAGTGCTACCCTGTACACTGAAGCTTTCTTT. Amino acids: CSATLYTEAFF. This chain links TRBV20-1 with TRBJ1-1, with D unclear. Trimming took off 4 bases at V and 3 bases at J, with 6 bases between the two ends. Germline V gene sequence: CDR1 DFQATT, CDR2 SNEGSKA (reference sequence). This CDR3 has 11 amino acids.

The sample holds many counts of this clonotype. CDR3 protein: CASSLQGDTEAFF. The CDR3 DNA reads TGCGCCAGCAGCCTACAGGGGGACACTGAAGCTTTCTTT. The chain carries TRBV5-1 and TRBJ1-1; 8 positions agree with TRBD1. Germline V gives CDR1 SGHRS, CDR2 YFSETQ. This CDR3 contains 13 residues. V trimming: 4 bases; J trimming: 3 bases; junction bases outside the gene matches: 2.

The CDR3 region is CASSQDARVHEQYV. CDR3 DNA sequence: TGTGCCAGCAGCCAAGATGCCAGGGTGCACGAGCAGTACGTC. This chain uses TRBV4-2 with TRBJ2-7; possibly TRBD1 for D (5 bases). The germline V gene has CDR1 LGHNA and CDR2 YNFKEQ. Trimming shortened V by 0 bases and J by 5 bases, and 11 bases separated the two germline ends. The CDR3 totals 14 residues.

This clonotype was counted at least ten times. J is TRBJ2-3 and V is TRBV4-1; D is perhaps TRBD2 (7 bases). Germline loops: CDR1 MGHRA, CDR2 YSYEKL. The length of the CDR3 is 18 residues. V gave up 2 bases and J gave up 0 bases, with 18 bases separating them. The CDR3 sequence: CASSQRHRDYISTDTQYF. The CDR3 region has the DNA TGCGCCAGCAGCCAAAGACACAGGGACTATATAAGCACAGATACGCAGTATTTT.

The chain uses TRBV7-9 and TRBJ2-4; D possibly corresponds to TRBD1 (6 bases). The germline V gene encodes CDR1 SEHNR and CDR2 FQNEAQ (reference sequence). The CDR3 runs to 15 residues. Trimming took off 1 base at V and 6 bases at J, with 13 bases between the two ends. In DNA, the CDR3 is TGTGCCAGCAGCTTAGGGACAGCAAACGCAAACATTCAGTACTTC. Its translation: CASSLGTANANIQYF.

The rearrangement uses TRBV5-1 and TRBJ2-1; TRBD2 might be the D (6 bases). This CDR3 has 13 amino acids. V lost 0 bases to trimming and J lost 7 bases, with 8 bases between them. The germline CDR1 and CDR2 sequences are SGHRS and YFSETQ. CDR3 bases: TGCGCCAGCAGCTTGGCTGGGACTAATGAGCAGTTCTTC. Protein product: CASSLAGTNEQFF.

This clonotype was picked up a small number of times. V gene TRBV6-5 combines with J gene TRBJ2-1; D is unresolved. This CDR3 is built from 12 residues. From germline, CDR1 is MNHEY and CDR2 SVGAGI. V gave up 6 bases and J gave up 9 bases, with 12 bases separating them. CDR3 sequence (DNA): TGTGCCAGCAGACCTACCGCCTCTGAGCAGTTCTTC. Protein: CASRPTASEQFF.

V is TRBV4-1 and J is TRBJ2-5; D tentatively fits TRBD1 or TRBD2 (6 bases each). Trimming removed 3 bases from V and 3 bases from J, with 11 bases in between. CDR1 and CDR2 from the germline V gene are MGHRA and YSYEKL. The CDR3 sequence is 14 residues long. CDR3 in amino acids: CASSQPGAKETQYF. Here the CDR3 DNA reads TGCGCCAGCAGCCAGCCGGGGGCGAAAGAGACCCAGTACTTC.

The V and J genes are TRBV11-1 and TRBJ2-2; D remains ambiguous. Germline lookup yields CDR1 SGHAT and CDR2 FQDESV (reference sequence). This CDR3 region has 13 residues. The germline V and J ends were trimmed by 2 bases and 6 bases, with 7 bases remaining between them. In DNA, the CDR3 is TGTGCCAGCAGCTTAAGAGTTTCCGGGGAGCTGTTTTTT. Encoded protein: CASSLRVSGELFF.

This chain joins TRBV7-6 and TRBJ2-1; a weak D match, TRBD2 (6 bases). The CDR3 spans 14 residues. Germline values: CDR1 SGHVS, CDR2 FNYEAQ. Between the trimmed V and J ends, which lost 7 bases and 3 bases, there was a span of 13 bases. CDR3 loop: CASTSGSGYNEQFF. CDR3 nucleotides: TGTGCCAGCACCAGCGGTAGCGGCTACAATGAGCAGTTCTTC. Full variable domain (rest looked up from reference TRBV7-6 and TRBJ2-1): GAGVSQSPRYKVTKRGQDVALRCDPISGHVSLYWYRQALGQGPEFLTYFNYEAQQDKSGLPNDRFSAERPEGSISTLTIQRTEQRDSAMYRCASTSGSGYNEQFFGPGTRLTVL.

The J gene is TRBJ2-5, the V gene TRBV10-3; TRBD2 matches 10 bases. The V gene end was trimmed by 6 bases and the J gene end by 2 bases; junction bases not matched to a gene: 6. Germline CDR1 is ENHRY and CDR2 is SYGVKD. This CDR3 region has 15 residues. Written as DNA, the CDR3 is TGTGCCATCAGAAGCAGCGGGGGGGATCAAGAGACCCAGTACTTC. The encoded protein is CAIRSSGGDQETQYF.

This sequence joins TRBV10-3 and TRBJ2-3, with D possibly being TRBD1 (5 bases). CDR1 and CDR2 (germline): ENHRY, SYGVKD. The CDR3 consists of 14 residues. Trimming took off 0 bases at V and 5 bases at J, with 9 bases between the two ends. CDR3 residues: CAISESGARDTQYF. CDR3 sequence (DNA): TGTGCCATCAGTGAGTCAGGGGCGAGAGATACGCAGTATTTT.

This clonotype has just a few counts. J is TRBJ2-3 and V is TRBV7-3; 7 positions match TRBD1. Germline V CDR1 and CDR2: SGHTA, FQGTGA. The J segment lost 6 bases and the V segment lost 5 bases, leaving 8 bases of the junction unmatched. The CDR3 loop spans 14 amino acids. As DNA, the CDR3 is TGTGCCAGCAGCCTTAGGGGGCGCGACGATACGCAGTATTTT. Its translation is CASSLRGRDDTQYF.

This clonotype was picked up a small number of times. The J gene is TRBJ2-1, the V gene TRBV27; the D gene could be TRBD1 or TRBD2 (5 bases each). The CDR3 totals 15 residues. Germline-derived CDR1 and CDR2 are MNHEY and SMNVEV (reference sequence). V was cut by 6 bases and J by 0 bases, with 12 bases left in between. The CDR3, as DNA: TGTGCCAGCAGCAGGACTGGGGGCTCCTACAATGAGCAGTTCTTC. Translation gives CASSRTGGSYNEQFF.

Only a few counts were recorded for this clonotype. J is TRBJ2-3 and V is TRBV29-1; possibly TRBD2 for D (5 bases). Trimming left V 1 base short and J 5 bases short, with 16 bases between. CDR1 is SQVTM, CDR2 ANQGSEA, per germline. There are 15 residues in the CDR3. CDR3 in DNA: TGCAGCGTTGAAGCGGGGAGTCGAGGTGGAGATACGCAGTATTTT. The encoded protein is CSVEAGSRGGDTQYF.

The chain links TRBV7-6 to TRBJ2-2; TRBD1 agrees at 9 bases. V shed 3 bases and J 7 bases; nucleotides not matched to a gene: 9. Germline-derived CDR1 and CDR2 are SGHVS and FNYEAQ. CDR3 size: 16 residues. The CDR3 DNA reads TGTGCCAGCAGCTTCGGGACCGGGACAGGGAACGGGGAGCTGTTTTTT. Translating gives CASSFGTGTGNGELFF.

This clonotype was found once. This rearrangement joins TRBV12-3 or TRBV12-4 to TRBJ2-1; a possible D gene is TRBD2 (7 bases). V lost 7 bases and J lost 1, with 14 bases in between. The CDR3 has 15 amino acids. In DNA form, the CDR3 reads TGTGCCAGCACCATGGGGGGGCTGTCCTACAATGAGCAGTTCTTC. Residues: CASTMGGLSYNEQFF.

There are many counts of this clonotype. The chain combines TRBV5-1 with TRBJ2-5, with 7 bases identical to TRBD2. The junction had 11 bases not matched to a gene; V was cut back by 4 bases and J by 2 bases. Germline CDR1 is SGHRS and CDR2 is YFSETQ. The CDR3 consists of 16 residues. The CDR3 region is CASSTGETSRQETQYF. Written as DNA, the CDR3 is TGCGCCAGCAGCACGGGGGAGACTAGCAGACAAGAGACCCAGTACTTC.

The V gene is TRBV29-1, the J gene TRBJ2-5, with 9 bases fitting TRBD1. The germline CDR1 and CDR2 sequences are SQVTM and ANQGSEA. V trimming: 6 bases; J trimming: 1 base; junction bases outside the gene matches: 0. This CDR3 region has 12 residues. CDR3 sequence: CSVDRGQETQYF. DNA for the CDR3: TGCAGCGTGGACAGGGGCCAAGAGACCCAGTACTTC.

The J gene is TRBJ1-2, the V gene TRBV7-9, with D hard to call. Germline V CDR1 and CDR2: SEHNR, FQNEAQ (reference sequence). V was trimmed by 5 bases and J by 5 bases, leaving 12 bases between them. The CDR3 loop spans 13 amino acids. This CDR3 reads CASSPQVGYGYTF. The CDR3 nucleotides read TGTGCCAGCAGCCCCCAAGTGGGGTATGGCTACACCTTC. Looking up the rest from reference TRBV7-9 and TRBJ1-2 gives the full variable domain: DTGVSQNPRHKITKRGQNVTFRCDPISEHNRLYWYRQTLGQGPEFLTYFQNEAQLEKSRLLSDRFSAERPKGSFSTLEIQRTEQGDSAMYLCASSPQVGYGYTFGSGTRLTVV.

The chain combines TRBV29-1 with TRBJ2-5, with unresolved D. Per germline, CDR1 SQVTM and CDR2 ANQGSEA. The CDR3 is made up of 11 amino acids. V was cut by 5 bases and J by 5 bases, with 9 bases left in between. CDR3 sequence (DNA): TGCAGCGTTTGGGTCCGGGAGACCCAGTACTTC. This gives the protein CSVWVRETQYF.

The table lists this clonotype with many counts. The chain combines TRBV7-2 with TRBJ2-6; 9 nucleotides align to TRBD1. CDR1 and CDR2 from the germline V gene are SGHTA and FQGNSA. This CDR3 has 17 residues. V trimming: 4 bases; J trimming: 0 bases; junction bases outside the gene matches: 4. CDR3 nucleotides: TGTGCCAGCAGCTGGGGACAGGGACTCTCTGGGGCCAACGTCCTGACTTTC. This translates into CASSWGQGLSGANVLTF.

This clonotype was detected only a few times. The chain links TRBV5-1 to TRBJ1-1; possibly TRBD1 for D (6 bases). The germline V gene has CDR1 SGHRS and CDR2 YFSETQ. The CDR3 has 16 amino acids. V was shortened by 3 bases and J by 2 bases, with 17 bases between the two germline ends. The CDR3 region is CASSSGDHRENTEAFF. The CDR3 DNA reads TGCGCCAGCAGCTCGGGGGACCACAGGGAAAACACTGAAGCTTTCTTT.

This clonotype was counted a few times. CDR3 nucleotide sequence: TGTGCCAGCAGTTGGGGGCTCTCTGGGGCCAACGTCCTGACTTTC. Its protein product is CASSWGLSGANVLTF. J is TRBJ2-6 and V is TRBV12-3 or TRBV12-4, with a weak D call TRBD1 (6 bases). The CDR3 has 15 amino acids. Deletions cut 4 bases from V and 0 bases from J, with 7 bases between.